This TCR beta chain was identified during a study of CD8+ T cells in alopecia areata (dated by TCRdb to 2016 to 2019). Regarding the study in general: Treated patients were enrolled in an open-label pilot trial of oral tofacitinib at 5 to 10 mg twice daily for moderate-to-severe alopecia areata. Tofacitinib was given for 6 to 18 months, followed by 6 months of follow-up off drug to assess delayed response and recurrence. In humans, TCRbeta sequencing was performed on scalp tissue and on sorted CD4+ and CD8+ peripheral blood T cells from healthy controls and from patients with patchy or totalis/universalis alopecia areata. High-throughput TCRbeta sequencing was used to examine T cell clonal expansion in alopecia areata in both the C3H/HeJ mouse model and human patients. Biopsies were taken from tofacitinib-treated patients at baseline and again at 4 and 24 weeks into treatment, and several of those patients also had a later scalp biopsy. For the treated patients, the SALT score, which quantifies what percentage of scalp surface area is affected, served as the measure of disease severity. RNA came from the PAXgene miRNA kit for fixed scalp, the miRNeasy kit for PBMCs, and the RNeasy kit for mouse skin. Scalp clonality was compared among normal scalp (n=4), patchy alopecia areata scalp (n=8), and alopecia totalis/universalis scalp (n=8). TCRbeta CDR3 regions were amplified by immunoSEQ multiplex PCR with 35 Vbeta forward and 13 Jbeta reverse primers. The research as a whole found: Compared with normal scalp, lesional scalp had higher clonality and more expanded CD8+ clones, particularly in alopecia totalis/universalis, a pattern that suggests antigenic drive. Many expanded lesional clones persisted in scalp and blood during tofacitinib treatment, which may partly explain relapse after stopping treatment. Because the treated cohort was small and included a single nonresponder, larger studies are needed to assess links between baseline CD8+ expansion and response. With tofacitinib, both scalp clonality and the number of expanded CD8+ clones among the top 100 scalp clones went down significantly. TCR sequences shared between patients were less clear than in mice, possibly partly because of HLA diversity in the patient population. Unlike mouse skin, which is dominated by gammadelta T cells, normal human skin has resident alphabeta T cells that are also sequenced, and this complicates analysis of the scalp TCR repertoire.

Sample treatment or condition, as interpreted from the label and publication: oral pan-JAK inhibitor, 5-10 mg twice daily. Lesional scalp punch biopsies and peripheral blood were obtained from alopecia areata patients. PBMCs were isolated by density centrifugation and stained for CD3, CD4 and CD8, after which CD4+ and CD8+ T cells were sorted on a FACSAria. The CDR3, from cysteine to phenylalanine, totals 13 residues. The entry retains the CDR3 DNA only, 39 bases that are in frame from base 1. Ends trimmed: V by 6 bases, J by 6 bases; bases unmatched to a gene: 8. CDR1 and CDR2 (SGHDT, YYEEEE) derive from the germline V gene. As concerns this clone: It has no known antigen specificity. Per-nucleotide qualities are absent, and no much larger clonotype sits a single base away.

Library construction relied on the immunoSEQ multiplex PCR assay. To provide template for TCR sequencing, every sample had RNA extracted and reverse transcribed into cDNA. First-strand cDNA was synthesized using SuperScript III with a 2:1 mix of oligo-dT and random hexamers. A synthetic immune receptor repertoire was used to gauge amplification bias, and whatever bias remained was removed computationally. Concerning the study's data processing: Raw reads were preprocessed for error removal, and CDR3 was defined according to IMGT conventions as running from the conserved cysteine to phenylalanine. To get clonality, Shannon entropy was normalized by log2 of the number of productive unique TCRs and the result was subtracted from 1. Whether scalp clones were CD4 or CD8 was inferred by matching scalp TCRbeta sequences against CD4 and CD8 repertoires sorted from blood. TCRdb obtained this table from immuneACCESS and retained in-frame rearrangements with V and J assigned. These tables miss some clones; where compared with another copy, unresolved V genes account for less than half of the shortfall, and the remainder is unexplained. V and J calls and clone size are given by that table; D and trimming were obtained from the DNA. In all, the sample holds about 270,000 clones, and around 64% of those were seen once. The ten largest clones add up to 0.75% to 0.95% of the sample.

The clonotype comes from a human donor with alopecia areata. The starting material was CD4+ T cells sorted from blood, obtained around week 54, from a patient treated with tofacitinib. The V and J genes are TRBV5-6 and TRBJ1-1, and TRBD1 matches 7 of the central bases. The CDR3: CASTLYRGPEAFF. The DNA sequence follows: TGTGCCAGCACCCTTTACAGGGGCCCTGAAGCTTTCTTT.